Each of the 18 T cell receptor beta chains below was sequenced from the same sample in a study of shared clonotypes between healthy human individuals. Here immunoSEQ multiplex PCR was the method, and the copy in TCRdb shows in-frame clones only, minus some. Counted here are some 2.3 million clones, over 90% occurring once; the ten biggest clones make up about 0.39%. The material sequenced was naive CD4+ T cells from PBMCs. Regarding subset: CD45RA+ positively selected. The receptor set was obtained from a man aged 18 to 30 in good health. Some clones in this sample may be carry-over from other donors' samples.

V and J are TRBV2 and TRBJ2-5; D remains ambiguous. Germline CDR1 reads SNHLY; CDR2 reads FYNNEI. V shed 6 bases and J shed 0 bases, with 14 bases lying between them. The CDR3 runs 15 residues. CDR3 in DNA: TGTGCCAGCAGAGCCTTCGGCGCGGACCAAGAGACCCAGTACTTC. This gives the protein CASRAFGADQETQYF.

This sequence joins TRBV19 and TRBJ2-7, with D uncertain. Germline CDR1 and CDR2: LNHDA and SQIVND (reference sequence). Trimming took off 3 bases at V and 2 bases at J, with 8 bases between the two ends. The length of the CDR3 is 13 residues. CDR3 amino acids: CASSINWAYEQYF. The CDR3 nucleotides read TGTGCCAGTAGTATTAACTGGGCCTACGAGCAGTACTTC.

This chain connects TRBV4-3 to TRBJ1-4; D possibly corresponds to TRBD1 (5 bases). Germline values: CDR1 LGHNA, CDR2 YSLEER. This CDR3 has 15 residues. V lost 0 bases to trimming and J lost 1 base, with 6 bases between them. CDR3 sequence: CASSQDRVTNEKLFF. The CDR3 DNA follows: TGCGCCAGCAGCCAAGACAGGGTAACTAATGAAAAACTGTTTTTT.

The V call is TRBV4-1, the J call TRBJ2-7; 13 bases are shared with TRBD2. Germline CDR1 is MGHRA and CDR2 is YSYEKL. V shed 1 base and J 1 base; nucleotides not matched to a gene: 4. The CDR3 is made up of 17 amino acids. CDR3 nucleotides: TGCGCCAGCAGCCAAGGGCGGACTAGCGGGAGTTCCTACGAGCAGTACTTC. This translates into CASSQGRTSGSSYEQYF.

This clone was seen just once. The V gene is TRBV28, the J gene TRBJ1-5, with 8 bases fitting TRBD1. From germline, CDR1 is MDHEN and CDR2 SYDVKM. J was trimmed by 3 bases and V by 6 bases; bases with no gene match: 7. The CDR3 is 15 residues long. The CDR3 nucleotides read TGTGCCAGCAGCGGAACAGGGGGATTCAATCAGCCCCAGCATTTT. It codes for CASSGTGGFNQPQHF.

The V and J genes are TRBV6-5 and TRBJ2-3, with 10 bases that match TRBD1. Germline-derived CDR1 and CDR2 are MNHEY and SVGAGI. The CDR3 is 15 residues long. V was clipped by 6 bases and J by 5 bases; unmatched bases: 8. CDR3 in DNA: TGTGCCAGCAGGCGTGACAGGGGGCTGGTAGATACGCAGTATTTT. Encoded protein: CASRRDRGLVDTQYF.

The chain has TRBV5-5 and TRBJ2-7; tentatively, D is TRBD1 (6 bases). Trimming removed 4 bases at V and 0 bases at J, with 14 bases between. CDR3 length: 15 residues. Germline V gene sequence: CDR1 SGHKS, CDR2 YYEKEE (reference sequence). The CDR3 coding sequence is TGTGCCAGCAGCCCATACCGGACAGACTCCTACGAGCAGTACTTC. Translated: CASSPYRTDSYEQYF.

This clone was found once. The chain recombines TRBV5-1 with TRBJ2-7; D is undetermined. CDR3 size: 14 residues. Per the germline V gene, CDR1 is SGHRS and CDR2 is YFSETQ. The V end was cut by 1 base, the J end by 0 bases, with 8 bases between. DNA for the CDR3: TGCGCCAGCAGCTTGAAACAGAGCTCCTACGAGCAGTACTTC. Translated, it gives CASSLKQSSYEQYF.

J is TRBJ1-1 and V is TRBV5-1, with a weak D call TRBD1 (5 bases). The CDR3 length is 12 residues. The V gene lost 4 bases and the J gene lost 10 bases, with 14 bases spanning the gap. The germline gives CDR1 SGHRS, CDR2 YFSETQ. The CDR3 DNA follows: TGCGCCAGCAGCCGCGAGGGGCTGGGAGCTTTCTTT. Its translation is CASSREGLGAFF. Together with reference TRBV5-1 and TRBJ1-1, the CDR3 gives the full variable domain: KAGVTQTPRYLIKTRGQQVTLSCSPISGHRSVSWYQQTPGQGLQFLFEYFSETQRNKGNFPGRFSGRQFSNSRSEMNVSTLELGDSALYLCASSREGLGAFFGQGTRLTVV.

This chain uses TRBV10-1 with TRBJ2-3, with 7 nucleotides matching TRBD2. The CDR3 is made up of 15 amino acids. The V segment lost 0 bases and the J segment 8 bases; nucleotides outside the gene matches: 8. Germline-derived CDR1 and CDR2 are WNHNN and SYGVQD (reference sequence). CDR3 residues: CASSESSGNPFTQYF. The CDR3 nucleotides are TGCGCCAGCAGTGAGTCCAGCGGGAACCCCTTTACGCAGTATTTT.

The V and J genes are TRBV23-1 and TRBJ2-7; TRBD1 or TRBD2 may be the D gene (5 bases each). TRBV23-1 is filed as an ORF, its function uncertain. V lost 6 bases to trimming and J lost 2 bases, with 14 bases between them. CDR3 length: 14 residues. In DNA form, the CDR3 reads TGCGCCAGCAGCCCCGGGACGGATACCTACGAGCAGTACTTC. Translation gives CASSPGTDTYEQYF.

The chain joins TRBV4-3 to TRBJ2-3, with D maybe TRBD2 (5 bases). The CDR3 totals 14 residues. V was cut by 10 bases and J by 0 bases, with 14 bases left in between. The germline V gene encodes CDR1 LGHNA and CDR2 YSLEER. The CDR3 reads CATSLFGSTDTQYF. Written as DNA, the CDR3 is TGCGCCACTAGCCTTTTCGGTAGCACAGATACGCAGTATTTT.

A note on this clone: This sample also contains other DNA sequences that code for the same CDR3. J is TRBJ1-4 and V is TRBV2; no definite D call. The CDR3 contains 14 residues. Germline CDR1 SNHLY, CDR2 FYNNEI. V lost 4 bases to trimming and J lost 0 bases, with 6 bases between them. The CDR3 protein is CASSAGPTNEKLFF. DNA for the CDR3: TGTGCCAGCAGTGCCGGGCCAACTAATGAAAAACTGTTTTTT.

The J gene is TRBJ1-1, the V gene TRBV30; TRBD1 agrees at 7 bases. The CDR3 loop spans 14 amino acids. Germline CDR1 and CDR2: GTSNPN and SVGIG (reference sequence). Trimming took 3 bases from V and 0 from J; bases not matched to a gene: 4. DNA for the CDR3: TGTGCCTGGAGGGGGGACAGCCTGAACACTGAAGCTTTCTTT. Protein: CAWRGDSLNTEAFF.

The CDR3 sequence: CASSSGGSRYEQYF. CDR3 sequence (DNA): TGCGCCAGCAGCTCGGGCGGGAGCAGGTACGAGCAGTACTTC. The V and J genes are TRBV5-1 and TRBJ2-7; 7 bases map to TRBD2. CDR1 SGHRS and CDR2 YFSETQ come from the germline V gene. V shed 3 bases, J shed 4 bases, and the junction held 7 bases outside the gene matches. The CDR3 spans 14 residues.

This rearrangement joins TRBV28 to TRBJ1-2; 8 nucleotides match TRBD1. V shed 6 bases, J shed 8 bases, and the junction held 8 bases outside the gene matches. This CDR3 contains 13 residues. Germline V CDR1 and CDR2: MDHEN, SYDVKM. CDR3 in DNA: TGTGCCAGCAGCCCTCAGGGGGCTGAGGGCTACACCTTC. Protein: CASSPQGAEGYTF.

Notes on this clone: Different DNA sequences within this sample yield the same CDR3. The V and J genes are TRBV28 and TRBJ1-2, with D possibly being TRBD1 (5 bases). Germline V CDR1 and CDR2: MDHEN, SYDVKM. Between the trimmed V and J ends, which lost 4 bases and 4 bases, there was a span of 7 bases. The CDR3 has 12 residues. The CDR3: CASSYRGYGYTF. The CDR3 DNA reads as TGTGCCAGCAGTTATAGGGGCTATGGCTACACCTTC.

The chain joins TRBV1 to TRBJ1-1. TRBV1 is classified as a pseudogene. This CDR3 region has 16 residues. CDR3 residues: CTSSQIIVGEYTEAFF. CDR3 in DNA: TGCACCAGCAGCCAAATAATAGTCGGGGAATACACTGAAGCTTTCTTT.